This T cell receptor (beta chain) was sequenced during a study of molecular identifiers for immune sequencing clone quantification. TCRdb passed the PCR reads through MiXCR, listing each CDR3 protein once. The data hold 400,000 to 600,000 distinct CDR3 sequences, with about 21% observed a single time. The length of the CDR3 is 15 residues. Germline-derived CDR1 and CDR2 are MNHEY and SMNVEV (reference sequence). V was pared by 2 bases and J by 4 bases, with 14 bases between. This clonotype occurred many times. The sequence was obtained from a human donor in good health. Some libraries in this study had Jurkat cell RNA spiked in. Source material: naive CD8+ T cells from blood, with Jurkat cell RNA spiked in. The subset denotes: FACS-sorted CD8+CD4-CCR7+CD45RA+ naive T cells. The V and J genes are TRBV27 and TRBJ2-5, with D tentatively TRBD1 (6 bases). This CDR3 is CASSLAHRVGETQYF. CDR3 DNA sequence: TGTGCCAGCAGTTTAGCCCACAGGGTCGGAGAGACCCAGTACTTC.